This T cell receptor (beta chain) originates from a study of STAT5B mutations in CD4+ large granular lymphocyte leukemia. This table comes from immunoSEQ multiplex PCR, and its TCRdb copy is limited to in-frame clones, with some not included. The sample has over 30,000 clones; approximately 82% are singletons. In germline, CDR1 is LNHDA, CDR2 SQIVND (reference sequence). Trimming shortened V by 5 bases and J by 0 bases, and 13 bases separated the two germline ends. This CDR3 is 16 amino acids long. Overall study findings and caveats: Top patient clones used TRBV06 genes more often: 8/27 versus 2/35 in controls.

A note on this clone: Its matching antigen is unknown.

The receptor comes from a human donor in good health. Sequenced sample: CD4+ T cells from blood buffy coats. V and J are TRBV19 and TRBJ2-2; maybe TRBD2 (5 bases). The CDR3 DNA sequence: TGTGCCAGTAGTCCACTAGGGCGGGCGAACACCGGGGAGCTGTTTTTT. The encoded protein is CASSPLGRANTGELFF. The complete variable domain, with remaining parts taken from reference TRBV19 and TRBJ2-2, reads DGGITQSPKYLFRKEGQNVTLSCEQNLNHDAMYWYRQDPGQGLRLIYYSQIVNDFQKGDIAEGYSVSREKKESFPLTVTSAQKNPTAFYLCASSPLGRANTGELFFGEGSRLTVL.